This record concerns one T cell receptor (beta chain) sequence. Authors' processing steps: Using reference gene primer amplification, nucleated cell counts were estimated. Sequencing used immunoSEQ multiplex PCR; TCRdb keeps in-frame clones, though not all of them. From that table come the V and J calls and clone size; the DNA was used to work out D and trimming. The sample records about 94,000 clones, 65% to 85% being singletons. Germline CDR1 SGHRS, CDR2 YFSETQ. Trimming removed 3 bases at V and 3 bases at J, with 3 bases between. The CDR3 has 11 residues. The sample belongs to a study of blood T cell repertoires in COVID-19. About the research overall: Sources were T cells, B-cell-depleted T cells, or PBMCs; the material itself was cDNA or gDNA.

This TCR derives from a man aged 55-75 years with acute or convalescent COVID-19. The chain has TRBV5-1 and TRBJ1-1; D call uncertain. Material: peripheral blood. This chain's CDR3 is CASSSYTEAFF. The CDR3 DNA sequence: TGCGCCAGCAGCTCGTACACTGAAGCTTTCTTT.